A selection of T cell receptor beta chains follows, all from one sample in a study of cytomegalovirus exposure and HLA in healthy donors. Here immunoSEQ multiplex PCR was the method, and the copy in TCRdb shows in-frame clones only, minus some. The profile shows over 90,000 clones, around 79% of them singletons. Sequencing used PBMCs. These receptor sequences come from a man aged 50 to 59 in good health and CMV-seropositive. Both conserved end residues are part of each CDR3. Each record gives: J gene, V gene, CDR3 protein.

>TRBJ1-3|TRBV7-9
CASRTRQGSHSGNTIYF
>TRBJ1-1|TRBV27
CASSPLTSNTEAFF
>TRBJ2-7|TRBV9
CASSPTPGGEQYF
>TRBJ2-7|TRBV7-2
CASSPGTSGKLRYEQYF
>TRBJ2-5|TRBV11-2
CASSYPQGAEETQYF
>TRBJ2-3|TRBV7-9
CASSLARTGDTDTQYF
>TRBJ1-5|TRBV28
CASRLPGQGATQHF
>TRBJ1-2|TRBV30
CAWSAANYGYTF
>TRBJ2-1|TRBV19
CASSMARGEQFF
>TRBJ2-5|TRBV11-3
CASSPGQGETQYF
>TRBJ2-2|TRBV7-9
CASSLADRLNTGELFF
>TRBJ2-5|TRBV27
CASSLGTSGQETQYF
>TRBJ2-5|TRBV5-1
CASSNLHSQRERGETQYF
>TRBJ1-5|TRBV27
CASSLSKGGNQPQHF
>TRBJ1-4|TRBV5-5
CASSLSHLPPREKLFF
>TRBJ2-1|TRBV10-1
CASSDGAGASYNEQFF
>TRBJ2-3|TRBV19
CASRSDRQRATDTQYF
>TRBJ2-4|TRBV2
CASSREGAGGPIKNIQYF
>TRBJ1-1|TRBV10-2
CASSDERETTEAFF
>TRBJ1-2|TRBV5-6
CASSLEVGQGLDYGYTF
>-|TRBV5-6
CASSRAGSVYEQYF
>TRBJ1-2|TRBV9
CASSADRAGGYTF
>TRBJ2-1|TRBV27
CASRKLAGRYNEQFF
>TRBJ1-1|TRBV19
CASSQVYTEAFF
>TRBJ2-1|TRBV5-1
CASRPPGTTYNEQFF
>TRBJ2-1|TRBV7-6
CASSLAGQGTEEQFF
>-|TRBV4-2
CASSQVGGCEQYF
>TRBJ2-1|TRBV6-5
CASSPPGERHNEQFF
>TRBJ2-3|TRBV12-5
CASLALQGTDTQYF
>TRBJ1-1|TRBV30
CAWRGGATEAFF
>TRBJ2-1|TRBV21-1
CASSKTSGSGNSEQFF